The 30 T cell receptor beta chains listed next were all sequenced from one sample in a study of cytomegalovirus exposure and HLA in healthy donors. PCR used 60 Vbeta primers and 13 Jbeta primers. Measured with immunoSEQ multiplex PCR; TCRdb has only the in-frame clones, and not every one. The sample includes 150,000 to 250,000 clones. Sequencing used PBMCs. These receptors were taken from a boy aged 10-17 years in good health and CMV-seronegative.

V usage is TRBV7-2 and J usage is TRBJ1-5, with D maybe TRBD1 (6 bases). Germline CDR1 SGHTA, CDR2 FQGNSA. V lost 1 base, J lost 2 bases, and 15 bases lay in between. This CDR3 is built from 17 residues. The CDR3 protein is CASSLGDIIRGNQPQHF. CDR3 DNA: TGTGCCAGCAGCTTAGGGGACATAATACGCGGCAATCAGCCCCAGCATTTT.

V gene TRBV19 combines with J gene TRBJ2-7; D is possibly TRBD2 (6 bases). The germline V gene encodes CDR1 LNHDA and CDR2 SQIVND (reference sequence). This CDR3 has 15 amino acids. Trimming removed 3 bases at V and 2 bases at J, with 14 bases between. The CDR3 DNA follows: TGTGCCAGTAGTATTTCGGCTAGCGCGACCTACGAGCAGTACTTC. It codes for CASSISASATYEQYF.

The V call is TRBV4-1, the J call TRBJ2-3, with TRBD1 matching 7 bases. This CDR3 comprises 17 residues. The germline V gene encodes CDR1 MGHRA and CDR2 YSYEKL. V shed 3 bases and J 0 bases; nucleotides not matched to a gene: 9. Written as DNA, the CDR3 is TGCGCCAGCAGCCACAACCGAGGACAGGCCAGCACAGATACGCAGTATTTT. Amino acids: CASSHNRGQASTDTQYF.

The chain links TRBV6-6 to TRBJ2-2; 13 bases map to TRBD2. The CDR3 sequence is 16 residues long. Germline CDR1 reads MNHNY; CDR2 reads SVGAGI (reference sequence). Unmatched junction bases numbered 6, after V lost 6 bases and J lost 5 bases. The CDR3 loop reads CASRQPLAGGTGELFF. The CDR3 bases are TGTGCCAGCAGGCAACCACTAGCGGGGGGGACCGGGGAGCTGTTTTTT.

V gene TRBV2 combines with J gene TRBJ2-3; TRBD2 agrees at 14 bases. This CDR3 is 14 amino acids long. V was clipped by 6 bases and J by 7 bases; unmatched bases: 3. Germline lookup yields CDR1 SNHLY and CDR2 FYNNEI. This CDR3 is CASRGTSGSHTQYF. The CDR3 nucleotides are TGTGCCAGCAGGGGGACTAGCGGGAGTCATACGCAGTATTTT. Drawing the rest from reference TRBV2 and TRBJ2-3, the complete variable domain is EPEVTQTPSHQVTQMGQEVILRCVPISNHLYFYWYRQILGQKVEFLVSFYNNEISEKSEIFDDQFSVERPDGSNFTLKIRSTKLEDSAMYFCASRGTSGSHTQYFGPGTRLTVL.

The rearrangement joins TRBV14 to TRBJ2-6; TRBD1 agrees at 9 bases. This CDR3 contains 22 residues. Per germline, CDR1 SGHDN and CDR2 FVKESK. After removal of 1 base from V and 0 bases from J, the junction contained 16 bases not matched to a gene. The chain's CDR3 is CASSQVGTGSSALRSGANVLTF. The CDR3 nucleotides read TGTGCCAGCAGCCAAGTAGGGACAGGGAGTTCCGCTCTCCGCTCTGGGGCCAACGTCCTGACTTTC.

The chain joins TRBV2 to TRBJ1-1; 7 nucleotides line up with TRBD1. The V gene's germline CDR1 is SNHLY and CDR2 FYNNEI. V trimming: 9 bases; J trimming: 0 bases; junction bases outside the gene matches: 4. The CDR3 consists of 13 residues. CDR3 region: CARETGLNTEAFF. The CDR3 DNA sequence: TGTGCCAGGGAGACAGGGCTGAACACTGAAGCTTTCTTT.

The chain is built from TRBV28 and TRBJ1-6, with D unresolved. The CDR3 is 14 residues long. Trimming removed 8 bases from V and 7 bases from J, with 15 bases in between. CDR1 is MDHEN, CDR2 SYDVKM, per germline. CDR3 sequence (DNA): TGTGCCAGCTCCCCCGGAGGGCACAATTCACCCCTCCACTTT. Amino acid sequence: CASSPGGHNSPLHF.

V usage is TRBV2 and J usage is TRBJ2-3; perhaps TRBD2 as D (6 bases). Trimming took 1 base from V and 0 from J, leaving 17 bases between them. This CDR3 has 18 amino acids. Germline loops: CDR1 SNHLY, CDR2 FYNNEI. In DNA form, the CDR3 reads TGTGCCAGCAGTGAAGATAGGTGGGACCGGGAGAGCACAGATACGCAGTATTTT. Its translation is CASSEDRWDRESTDTQYF. Variable domain in full (rest from reference TRBV2 and TRBJ2-3): EPEVTQTPSHQVTQMGQEVILRCVPISNHLYFYWYRQILGQKVEFLVSFYNNEISEKSEIFDDQFSVERPDGSNFTLKIRSTKLEDSAMYFCASSEDRWDRESTDTQYFGPGTRLTVL.

This rearrangement joins TRBV30 to TRBJ1-1; the D is unclear. The CDR3 is 12 residues long. Per germline, CDR1 GTSNPN and CDR2 SVGIG (reference sequence). Trimming left V 5 bases short and J 1 base short, with 8 bases between. The CDR3 DNA is TGTGCCTGGGGGGAGGGGAACACTGAAGCTTTCTTT. Its translation is CAWGEGNTEAFF.

The chain links TRBV6-1 to TRBJ2-5; tentatively, D is TRBD2 (6 bases). The CDR3 covers 15 residues. Germline-derived CDR1 and CDR2 are MNHNS and SASEGT. Trimming took 3 bases from V and 2 from J, leaving 13 bases between them. The CDR3 is CASSDVGGGQETQYF. CDR3 in DNA: TGTGCCAGCAGTGATGTTGGGGGAGGACAAGAGACCCAGTACTTC.

The chain employs TRBV9 and TRBJ2-1; the D is unclear. V gave up 5 bases and J gave up 8 bases, with 14 bases separating them. This CDR3 spans 13 amino acids. Germline CDR1 reads SGDLS; CDR2 reads YYNGEE. The CDR3 nucleotides read TGTGCCAGCAGTCCGATACCTCGGGATGAGCAGTTCTTC. It is translated as CASSPIPRDEQFF.

The V call is TRBV13, the J call TRBJ2-1, with unresolved D. V was cut by 0 bases and J by 0 bases, with 6 bases left in between. The germline gives CDR1 PRHDT, CDR2 FYEKMQ (reference sequence). This CDR3 spans 15 amino acids. The CDR3 protein is CASSLGRASYNEQFF. The CDR3 bases are TGTGCCAGCAGCTTAGGTCGAGCCTCCTACAATGAGCAGTTCTTC.

This chain links TRBV14 with TRBJ2-3; weak D call: TRBD2 (6 bases). V shed 4 bases and J shed 6 bases, with 26 bases lying between them. Germline V CDR1 and CDR2: SGHDN, FVKESK. The CDR3 totals 18 residues. CDR3 DNA sequence: TGTGCCAGCAGCCCACATAATCCGGGACTTCCGGAGAGGGATACGCAGTATTTT. Encoded protein: CASSPHNPGLPERDTQYF.

This chain connects TRBV13 to TRBJ2-4, with TRBD1 as a possible D gene (5 bases). Trimming took 3 bases from V and 6 from J, leaving 12 bases between them. The CDR3 is made up of 14 amino acids. Germline assignment: CDR1 PRHDT and CDR2 FYEKMQ (reference sequence). CDR3: CASSLDTLGNIQYF. DNA of the CDR3: TGTGCCAGCAGCTTGGACACCTTAGGAAACATTCAGTACTTC.

The gene calls are TRBV6-5 and TRBJ2-2; no clear D. V was shortened by 6 bases and J by 1 base, with 9 bases between the two germline ends. The CDR3 has 14 amino acids. The germline gives CDR1 MNHEY, CDR2 SVGAGI. CDR3 in amino acids: CASSPSGNTGELFF. As DNA, the CDR3 is TGTGCCAGCAGCCCCTCAGGGAACACCGGGGAGCTGTTTTTT.

The chain couples TRBV18 to TRBJ1-1; D perhaps matches TRBD1 (6 bases). Germline CDR1 KGHSH, CDR2 LQKENI. The CDR3 length is 15 residues. The V and J ends lost 3 bases and 0 bases respectively, with 11 bases between them. The CDR3 DNA is TGTGCCAGCTCACCGGGGGCGATGTTGAACACTGAAGCTTTCTTT. This translates into CASSPGAMLNTEAFF.

As regards this clone: Its ends do not fully match the called genes, so a read error is possible. V and J are TRBV2 and TRBJ2-7; 7 nucleotides line up with TRBD1. In germline, CDR1 is SNHLY, CDR2 FYNNEI. The CDR3 covers 14 residues. Here the CDR3 reads CASSKDRASCEQYF. The CDR3 nucleotides are TGTGCCAGCAGTAAAGACAGGGCCTCCTGCGAGCAGTACTTC.

The V call is TRBV7-8, the J call TRBJ2-2; TRBD2 agrees at 11 bases. Germline CDR1 SGHVS, CDR2 FQNEAQ. The junction had 8 bases not matched to a gene; V was cut back by 5 bases and J by 6 bases. This CDR3 is 16 amino acids long. CDR3 in DNA: TGTGCCAGCAGCGCCGTAGCGGGGGGGCTTTCCGGGGAGCTGTTTTTT. Residues: CASSAVAGGLSGELFF.

The rearrangement uses TRBV9 and TRBJ2-2, with 7 bases fitting TRBD1. V trimming: 3 bases; J trimming: 3 bases; junction bases outside the gene matches: 2. The CDR3 runs 14 residues. Germline CDR1 and CDR2: SGDLS and YYNGEE. CDR3 loop: CASSAQGDTGELFF. CDR3 DNA: TGTGCCAGCAGCGCCCAGGGGGACACCGGGGAGCTGTTTTTT.

The chain links TRBV9 to TRBJ1-1; no definite D call. From germline, CDR1 is SGDLS and CDR2 YYNGEE. Between the trimmed V and J ends, which lost 2 bases and 0 bases, there was a span of 8 bases. The CDR3 is made up of 14 amino acids. The CDR3 nucleotides read TGTGCCAGCAGCGTCGGGGATGTGAACACTGAAGCTTTCTTT. Its protein is CASSVGDVNTEAFF.

The rearrangement uses TRBV19 and TRBJ2-1; 7 nucleotides align to TRBD2. The CDR3 is 14 residues long. CDR1 and CDR2 (germline): LNHDA, SQIVND (reference sequence). V shed 7 bases, J shed 12 bases, and the junction held 15 bases outside the gene matches. CDR3 nucleotides: TGTGCCAGTACCATCAGGTGGGGGGGGGACTGGCAGTTCTTC. This gives the protein CASTIRWGGDWQFF. The full variable domain, rest sourced from reference TRBV19 and TRBJ2-1, is DGGITQSPKYLFRKEGQNVTLSCEQNLNHDAMYWYRQDPGQGLRLIYYSQIVNDFQKGDIAEGYSVSREKKESFPLTVTSAQKNPTAFYLCASTIRWGGDWQFFGPGTRLTVL.

The chain couples TRBV18 to TRBJ1-4; TRBD1 matches 8 bases. J was trimmed by 9 bases and V by 3 bases; bases with no gene match: 18. Germline-derived CDR1 and CDR2 are KGHSH and LQKENI. The length of the CDR3 is 18 residues. CDR3 in amino acids: CASSPPPGQGRSFKKLFF. In DNA form, the CDR3 reads TGTGCCAGCTCACCCCCCCCCGGACAGGGAAGGTCTTTCAAAAAACTGTTTTTT.

V usage is TRBV5-6 and J usage is TRBJ2-1; possibly TRBD2 for D (6 bases). V lost 4 bases and J lost 8, with 16 bases in between. This CDR3 has 14 residues. Germline V CDR1 and CDR2: SGHDT, YYEEEE. The CDR3 nucleotides are TGTGCCAGCAGCGCGGACTATAGGACGGATGAGCAGTTCTTC. Its translation is CASSADYRTDEQFF. Based on the CDR3 plus reference TRBV5-6 and TRBJ2-1, the full variable domain is DAGVTQSPTHLIKTRGQQVTLRCSPKSGHDTVSWYQQALGQGPQFIFQYYEEEERQRGNFPDRFSGHQFPNYSSELNVNALLLGDSALYLCASSADYRTDEQFFGPGTRLTVL.

The J gene is TRBJ2-7, the V gene TRBV21-1; TRBD1, the D gene given by the table, was not confirmed from the DNA. TRBV21-1 is flagged as a pseudogene. The CDR3 covers 16 residues. The CDR3 coding sequence is TGTGCCAGCAGCGCCGGGTGGCAGGGGCGTTCCTACGAGCAGTACTTC. Its translation is CASSAGWQGRSYEQYF.

The chain has TRBV27 and TRBJ1-6; TRBD1 might be the D (5 bases). The V end was cut by 5 bases, the J end by 0 bases, with 11 bases between. Germline V lookup: CDR1 MNHEY, CDR2 SMNVEV (reference sequence). CDR3 length: 16 residues. CDR3 nucleotide sequence: TGTGCCAGCAGTCCCTCGGGGGTCTCCTATAATTCACCCCTCCACTTT. Its translation is CASSPSGVSYNSPLHF.

This rearrangement joins TRBV5-8 to TRBJ1-2; D call uncertain. Germline-derived CDR1 and CDR2 are SGHTS and YDEGEE. V lost 7 bases, J lost 0 bases, and 4 bases lay in between. The length of the CDR3 is 11 residues. The CDR3 loop reads CASQANYGYTF. CDR3 DNA sequence: TGTGCCAGCCAGGCTAACTATGGCTACACCTTC.

The V and J genes are TRBV9 and TRBJ1-6; D perhaps matches TRBD1 (5 bases). Germline values: CDR1 SGDLS, CDR2 YYNGEE. The CDR3 length is 17 residues. V lost 2 bases and J 1 base, leaving 13 bases between the germline ends. The CDR3 DNA follows: TGTGCCAGCAGCGTGGAGATGACAGAGTCCTATAATTCACCCCTCCACTTT. Its protein product is CASSVEMTESYNSPLHF.

This chain uses TRBV11-2 with TRBJ2-3; D gene unclear. Trimming stripped 5 bases from V and 2 bases from J, with 11 bases between. The germline gives CDR1 SGHAT, CDR2 FQNNGV. The CDR3 length is 14 residues. DNA for the CDR3: TGTGCCAGCAGCCTCGACATTTACACAGATACGCAGTATTTT. Its translation is CASSLDIYTDTQYF.

The genes are TRBV6-5 and TRBJ2-3; 11 bases are a match to TRBD2. CDR3 length: 15 residues. In germline, CDR1 is MNHEY, CDR2 SVGAGI. The J segment lost 1 base and the V segment lost 6 bases, leaving 3 bases of the junction unmatched. CDR3 region: CASRPGLAGTDTQYF. The CDR3 DNA follows: TGTGCCAGCAGGCCGGGACTAGCGGGCACAGATACGCAGTATTTT.